This record covers a single T cell receptor (beta chain). Its antigen is not known. This entry comes from a study of Ad26.COV2.S vaccination and SARS-CoV-2 variants. On the study more broadly: Donor was assigned to the Ad26.COV2.S arm of trial COV1001. By the intramuscular route, Ad26.COV2.S was given once, or twice 56 days apart. Study-level findings and limits: Ad26.COV2.S recipients had broader spike-specific TCRs (P = 0.0014).

The treatment here: about 20 received Ad26.COV2.S at low or high dose, single or two shots; five or six received placebo; per-sample allocation not given. Samples analyzed were those drawn on day 63 after the first vaccine or placebo injection. Expressing Wuhan-strain SARS-CoV-2 spike, an Ad26 vector served as the vaccine. V was pared by 4 bases and J by 3 bases, with 8 bases of the junction left unmatched. Looked up from germline, CDR1 is SEHNR and CDR2 is FQNEAQ (reference sequence). The CDR3 runs to 17 residues. Clones were sequenced by immunoSEQ multiplex PCR, and TCRdb holds only the in-frame ones, with some missing. The profile shows 360,000 or so clones, 89% of them singletons.

The chain couples TRBV7-9 to TRBJ2-7; 14 nucleotides match TRBD2. This sequence was found in a person between 18 and 59 years old who received the Ad26.COV2.S COVID-19 vaccine or a placebo. Source: peripheral blood, taken in a trial of Ad26.COV2.S vaccine versus placebo. This chain's CDR3 is CASSSRFGLAGGYEQYF. CDR3 in DNA: TGTGCCAGCAGCTCCCGATTCGGACTAGCGGGAGGCTACGAGCAGTACTTC.